The rows below give T cell receptor beta chains drawn from one sample of a study of T cell responses to AZD1222 COVID-19 vaccine. Measured with immunoSEQ multiplex PCR; TCRdb has only the in-frame clones, and not every one. The sample holds over 150,000 clones; roughly 90% are singletons and the top ten take over 15%. The sequencing here drew on peripheral blood, taken on day 0 of AZD1222 vaccination. The receptors shown here come from an adult in good health. CDR3s include the opening cysteine and the closing phenylalanine or tryptophan. A D gene is named only where the DNA matches it firmly. Not every row has a clone size; where given, it reads once, few, many or a size class.

j_call clone_size d_call v_call cdr3_nt cdr3_aa
TRBJ1-2 once TRBD1 TRBV7-2 TGTGCCAGCAGCCGGGACAGGGCCTATGGCTACACCTTC CASSRDRAYGYTF
TRBJ1-4 NA NA TRBV7-6 TGTGCCAGCAGCTTAGTAAGGGGTGCTAATGAAAAACTGTTTTTT CASSLVRGANEKLFF
TRBJ1-5 NA NA TRBV28 TGTGCCAGCAGTTTATTGGGGGTTGGGGTGGATTATAGCAATCAGCCCCAGCATTTT CASSLLGVGVDYSNQPQHF
TRBJ2-1 NA NA TRBV29-1 TGCAGCGTTGAGACTGGCGGACAGTTCGATGAGCAGTTCTTC CSVETGGQFDEQFF
TRBJ1-5 NA NA TRBV28 TGTGCCAGCAGGGCCGAAGGCAATCAGCCCCAGCATTTT CASRAEGNQPQHF
TRBJ1-1 NA NA TRBV7-3 TGTGCCAGCAGCTTATATCCCCCCCCTGGCGCAGAAGCTTTCTTT CASSLYPPPGAEAFF
TRBJ1-4 NA NA TRBV21-1 TGTGCCAGCAGCTCCCCCAGGGTCAGGTATGAAAAACTGTTTTTT CASSSPRVRYEKLFF
TRBJ1-1 NA NA TRBV9 TGTGCCAGCAGCACAAAGTCGGGGGTCCCAGGGGACACTGAAGCTTTCTTT CASSTKSGVPGDTEAFF
TRBJ1-1 NA NA TRBV6-5 TGTGCCAGCAGTTACCGGGCAGATCAGGGGACTGAAGCTTTCTTT CASSYRADQGTEAFF
TRBJ2-7 NA NA TRBV6-6 TGTGCCAGCAGTTCCCCCCACCACGAGCAGTACTTC CASSSPHHEQYF
TRBJ1-2 NA NA TRBV5-1 TGCGCCAGCAGCAGGGACAAAAACTATGGCTACACCTTC CASSRDKNYGYTF
TRBJ2-3 NA TRBD2 TRBV4-1 TGCGCCAGCAGCCAAGAACTAGCGGGGAGGGGGGATACGCAGTATTTT CASSQELAGRGDTQYF
TRBJ1-2 NA TRBD1 TRBV10-3 TGTGCCACCGCGATACCAGGACAGGGGACTAACTATGGCTACACCTTC CATAIPGQGTNYGYTF
TRBJ1-3 NA NA TRBV7-3 TGTGCCAGCAGCCAGGACAGCTCCTGGGGAAACACCATATATTTT CASSQDSSWGNTIYF
TRBJ1-1 NA TRBD1 TRBV3-1/TRBV3-2 TGTGCCAGCAGCCTCACCAGGGGGAGGAACACTGAAGCTTTCTTT CASSLTRGRNTEAFF
TRBJ1-2 NA NA TRBV28 TGTGCCAGCAGCCCGAGGACCGGGCGCTATGGCTACACCTTC CASSPRTGRYGYTF
TRBJ1-2 NA TRBD1 TRBV28 TGTGCCAGCAGTTCAGGGGGCGATGGCTATGGCTACACCTTC CASSSGGDGYGYTF
TRBJ1-5 NA NA TRBV19 TGTGCCAGTAGGGTGGGGTTGGCGCGGAGACAGCCCCAGCATTTT CASRVGLARRQPQHF
TRBJ2-7 once NA TRBV5-1 TGCGCCAGCAGCTTGGCATTAGCGGACTACGAGCAGTACTTC CASSLALADYEQYF
TRBJ1-1 NA NA TRBV7-2 TGTGCCAGCAGCTTAGTATCTGAAGCTTTCTTT CASSLVSEAFF
TRBJ2-6 NA NA TRBV4-3 TGCGCCAGCAGCTCCCAGGGGGGGGCTACTGGGGCCAACGTCCTGACTTTC CASSSQGGATGANVLTF
TRBJ1-1 NA NA TRBV9 TGTGCCAGCAATTTAGGTGAAATGAACACTGAAGCTTTCTTT CASNLGEMNTEAFF
TRBJ1-1 NA NA TRBV5-1 TGCGCCAGCAGCTTGGTTCGGGGAGCAAACACTGAAGCTTTCTTT CASSLVRGANTEAFF
TRBJ1-1 few NA TRBV3-1/TRBV3-2 TGTGCCAGCAGCCAAGCCGGCTACGAAGCTTTCTTT CASSQAGYEAFF
TRBJ2-1 NA TRBD1 TRBV19 TGTGCCAGTAGTATAGAGGGAGGACAGGGCAATAATGAGCAGTTCTTC CASSIEGGQGNNEQFF
TRBJ1-4 NA TRBD1 TRBV4-1 TGCGCCAGCAGCCCAGGGGACAGCGACGGTGAAAAACTGTTTTTT CASSPGDSDGEKLFF
TRBJ2-7 NA TRBD2 TRBV18 TGTGCCAGCTCACCTAGAGTAGCGGGGGCCAGTCCTATAGAGCAGTACTTC CASSPRVAGASPIEQYF
TRBJ2-1 NA NA TRBV6-2/TRBV6-3 TGTGCCAGCAGTTACTCGAGGGACAAGTTTGACCTTTACAATGAGCAGTTCTTC CASSYSRDKFDLYNEQFF
TRBJ1-1 NA NA TRBV25-1 TGTGCCAGCCTTAGGGAGGCTGAAGCTTTCTTT CASLREAEAFF
TRBJ1-2 NA NA TRBV6-5 TGTGCCAGCAGTAGGGACGGCAACTATGGCTACACCTTC CASSRDGNYGYTF
TRBJ1-1 NA NA TRBV28 TGTGCCAGCACCCCCGGGCGCTTTAACACTGAAGCTTTCTTT CASTPGRFNTEAFF
TRBJ2-7 once NA TRBV7-2 TGTGCCAGCAGCTTAGTTAGGGGGGCCCTATACGAGCAGTACTTC CASSLVRGALYEQYF
TRBJ1-5 NA NA TRBV6-5 TGTGCCAGCAAGAATGCGGGGAACCGGGGATGGGCCCAGCATTTT CASKNAGNRGWAQHF
TRBJ2-5 NA NA TRBV7-9 TGTGCCAGCATAGATGGGGGCGTAGAGACCCAGTACTTC CASIDGGVETQYF
TRBJ2-7 NA NA TRBV5-5 TGTGCCAGCAGCCGAGGGGTGTTTTCCTCCTACGAGCAGTACTTC CASSRGVFSSYEQYF
TRBJ1-6 NA TRBD1 TRBV28 TGTGCCAGCAGTCCAGGGGGAAATAGTTCACCCCTCCACTTT CASSPGGNSSPLHF
TRBJ1-2 NA NA TRBV7-9 TGTGCCAGCAGCTTAGGCCGGGGCTACACCTTC CASSLGRGYTF
TRBJ2-5 NA TRBD1 TRBV9 TGTGCCAGCAGCGACAGGTCGACAGGGTTGGAGACCCAGTACTTC CASSDRSTGLETQYF
TRBJ1-5 NA NA TRBV6-2/TRBV6-3 TGTGCCAGCAGTTACTCGTGGAGGGGGGGAATATTTTCCAATCAGCCCCAGCATTTT CASSYSWRGGIFSNQPQHF
TRBJ1-4 NA TRBD1 TRBV5-4 TGTGCCAGCAGCTCGGGACAGGGTCGTGAAAAACTGTTTTTT CASSSGQGREKLFF
TRBJ1-4 once TRBD1 TRBV5-1 TGCGCCAGCAGAACCTTAACAGGGGAGGACTCCGAAAAACTGTTTTTT CASRTLTGEDSEKLFF